The sequence of this T cell receptor (beta chain) was determined in a study of cytomegalovirus exposure and HLA in healthy donors. 13 Jbeta primers and 60 Vbeta primers were used for the PCR. Profiling relied on immunoSEQ multiplex PCR, and the TCRdb table lists in-frame clones only, not all of them. The profile shows about 250,000 clones, approximately 85% of them singletons. V dropped 3 bases and J dropped 5; count of bases not matched to a gene: 18. The germline gives CDR1 KGHSH, CDR2 LQKENI. CDR3 length: 18 residues. This clone was recorded only once. The specimen sequenced was PBMCs. This sequence originates from a girl aged 2-10 years in good health and CMV-seronegative. V usage is TRBV18 and J usage is TRBJ1-1; the match to TRBD1 covers 7 bases. Here the CDR3 reads CASSPSAELRGRQTEAFF. CDR3 DNA: TGTGCCAGCTCACCTAGCGCCGAGTTGAGGGGGCGTCAAACTGAAGCTTTCTTT.